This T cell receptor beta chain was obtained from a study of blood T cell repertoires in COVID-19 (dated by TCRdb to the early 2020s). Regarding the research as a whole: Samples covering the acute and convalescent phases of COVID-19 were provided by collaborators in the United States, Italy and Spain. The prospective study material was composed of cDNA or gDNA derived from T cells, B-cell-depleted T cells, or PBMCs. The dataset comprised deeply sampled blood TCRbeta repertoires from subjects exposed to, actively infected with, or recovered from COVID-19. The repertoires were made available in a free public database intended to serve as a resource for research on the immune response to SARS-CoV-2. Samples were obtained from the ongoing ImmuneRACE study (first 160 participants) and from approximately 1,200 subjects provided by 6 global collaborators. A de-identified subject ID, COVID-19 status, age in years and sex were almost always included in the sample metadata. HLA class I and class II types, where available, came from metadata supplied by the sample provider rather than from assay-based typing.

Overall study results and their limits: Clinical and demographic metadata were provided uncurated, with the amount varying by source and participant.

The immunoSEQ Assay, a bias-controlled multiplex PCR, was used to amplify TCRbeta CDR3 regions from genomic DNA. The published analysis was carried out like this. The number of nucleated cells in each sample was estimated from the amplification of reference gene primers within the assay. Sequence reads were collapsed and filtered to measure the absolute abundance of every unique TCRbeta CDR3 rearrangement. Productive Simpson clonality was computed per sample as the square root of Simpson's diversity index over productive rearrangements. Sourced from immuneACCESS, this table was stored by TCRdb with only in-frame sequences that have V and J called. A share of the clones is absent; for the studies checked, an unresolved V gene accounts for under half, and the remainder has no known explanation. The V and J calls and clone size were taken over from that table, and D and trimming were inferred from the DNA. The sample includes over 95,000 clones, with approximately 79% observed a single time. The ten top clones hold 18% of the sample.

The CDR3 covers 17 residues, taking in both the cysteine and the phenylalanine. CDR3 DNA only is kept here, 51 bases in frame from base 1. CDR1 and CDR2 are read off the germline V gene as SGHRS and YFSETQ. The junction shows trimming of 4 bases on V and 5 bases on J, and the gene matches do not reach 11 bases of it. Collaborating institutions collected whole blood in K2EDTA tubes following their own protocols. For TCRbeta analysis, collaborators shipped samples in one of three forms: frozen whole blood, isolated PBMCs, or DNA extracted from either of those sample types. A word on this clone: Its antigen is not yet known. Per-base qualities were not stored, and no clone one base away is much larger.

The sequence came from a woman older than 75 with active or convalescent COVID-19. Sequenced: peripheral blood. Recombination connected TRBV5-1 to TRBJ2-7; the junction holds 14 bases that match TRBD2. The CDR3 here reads CASSPGTSGRMYHEQYF. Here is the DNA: TGCGCCAGCAGCCCCGGGACTAGCGGGAGAATGTACCACGAGCAGTACTTC.